The 10 T cell receptor beta chains below all came from one sample that was sequenced in a study of cytomegalovirus exposure and HLA in healthy donors (dated by TCRdb to 2016 to 2017). The protocol used for the library was the immunoSEQ multiplex PCR assay. The multiplex PCR relied on a mix of 60 forward primers for TCR Vbeta segments and 13 reverse primers for TCR Jbeta segments. The table comes from immuneACCESS by way of TCRdb, which keeps in-frame sequences with V and J called. Part of the clones is missing from these tables; in studies checked, under half for an unresolved V gene and the rest for unknown reasons. A total of 150,000 to 200,000 clones appear in this sample, about 80% of them only once. About 2% of the sample is in the top ten clones. Sequenced input: PBMCs. These receptors originate from a woman in her late teens or twenties in good health and CMV-seropositive.

The V and J genes are TRBV9 and TRBJ2-3; 9 nucleotides match TRBD2. CDR3 length equals 13 residues. CDR1 is SGDLS, CDR2 YYNGEE, per germline. V trimming: 4 bases; J trimming: 6 bases; junction bases outside the gene matches: 3. CDR3 nucleotide sequence: TGTGCCAGCAGCCTAGCGGGGAGGGATACGCAGTATTTT. Its protein product is CASSLAGRDTQYF.

The CDR3 DNA follows: TGTGCCAGCAGCCCGGGACTCGATTACGAGCAGTACGTC. Its protein is CASSPGLDYEQYV. V is TRBV5-4 and J is TRBJ2-7, with a possible D match to TRBD2 (6 bases). V was trimmed by 4 bases and J by 4 bases, leaving 12 bases between them. This CDR3 contains 13 residues. CDR1 is SGHNT, CDR2 YYREEE, per germline (reference sequence).

The CDR3, as DNA: TGCAGCGCCCAGGGGACAGGGATCGAGACCCAGTACTTC. It codes for CSAQGTGIETQYF. The chain is built from TRBV29-1 and TRBJ2-5; TRBD1 agrees at 9 bases. Trimming took 7 bases from V and 5 from J; bases not matched to a gene: 8. Germline CDR1 SQVTM, CDR2 ANQGSEA. The CDR3 sequence is 13 residues long.

This clone was found a few times. The rearrangement uses TRBV6-1 and TRBJ2-3, with D possibly being TRBD1 (6 bases). The CDR3 runs 15 residues. Germline CDR1 and CDR2: MNHNS and SASEGT. Trimming removed 7 bases at V and 4 bases at J, with 18 bases between. CDR3 nucleotides: TGTGCCAGCACCCCCTTTGGGGGCGACGCAGATACGCAGTATTTT. It codes for CASTPFGGDADTQYF.

The table lists this clone with a count of one. CDR3 sequence: CASSDSHGAEAFF. The CDR3, as DNA: TGTGCCAGCAGTGACTCACACGGGGCTGAAGCTTTCTTT. V usage is TRBV6-4 and J usage is TRBJ1-1; D is uncertain. The ends were cut back, 0 bases at V and 6 bases at J, with 8 bases in the middle. The CDR3 is 13 amino acids. Germline V CDR1 and CDR2: MRHNA, SNTAGT.

The chain joins TRBV5-1 to TRBJ1-4; 7 nucleotides agree with TRBD1. In germline, CDR1 is SGHRS, CDR2 YFSETQ. Unmatched junction bases numbered 18, after V lost 0 bases and J lost 7 bases. The CDR3 spans 19 residues. CDR3 sequence reads: CASSLAVLDRPRGSEKLFF. Here the CDR3 DNA reads TGCGCCAGCAGCTTGGCCGTATTGGACAGGCCAAGAGGAAGTGAAAAACTGTTTTTT.

The genes are TRBV6-6 and TRBJ1-1; weak D call: TRBD1 (5 bases). This CDR3 has 13 amino acids. Germline lookup yields CDR1 MNHNY and CDR2 SVGAGI (reference sequence). V dropped 6 bases and J dropped 1 base, with 9 bases sitting between them. This CDR3 is CASRLGGNTEAFF. As DNA, the CDR3 is TGTGCCAGCAGACTGGGGGGGAACACTGAAGCTTTCTTT.

The rearrangement uses TRBV6-4 and TRBJ2-1; 10 bases are shared with TRBD2. Germline-derived CDR1 and CDR2 are MRHNA and SNTAGT. The CDR3 has 14 residues. V lost 5 bases, J lost 6 bases, and 4 bases stayed unmatched. CDR3 DNA sequence: TGTGCCAGCAGTAGCGGGGGGGCCAGCAATGAGCAGTTCTTC. Residues: CASSSGGASNEQFF.

The rearrangement links TRBV9 to TRBJ2-2, with D perhaps matching TRBD2 (5 bases). Looked up from germline, CDR1 is SGDLS and CDR2 is YYNGEE. The CDR3 loop spans 14 amino acids. V dropped 4 bases and J dropped 4 bases, with 11 bases sitting between them. In nucleotides, the CDR3 is TGTGCCAGCAGCCCTCGGACTGTCACCGGGGAGCTGTTTTTT. Translated, it gives CASSPRTVTGELFF. Using reference TRBV9 and TRBJ2-2 for the parts outside the CDR3, the full variable domain is DSGVTQTPKHLITATGQRVTLRCSPRSGDLSVYWYQQSLDQGLQFLIQYYNGEERAKGNILERFSAQQFPDLHSELNLSSLELGDSALYFCASSPRTVTGELFFGEGSRLTVL.

This sequence joins TRBV5-1 and TRBJ2-7; 15 bases are a match to TRBD2. CDR1 is SGHRS and CDR2 is YFSETQ in the germline V gene. Trimming took 4 bases from V and 3 from J; bases not matched to a gene: 14. This CDR3 spans 19 amino acids. The CDR3 reads CASSPGNPGLAGGYYEQYF. The DNA for the CDR3 is TGCGCCAGCAGCCCGGGGAACCCGGGACTAGCGGGGGGCTACTACGAGCAGTACTTC.